This entry features one TCR beta chain sequence. Its antigen is not yet known. Per-base qualities were not stored, and no clone one base away is much larger. The entire amount of isolated RNA was reverse transcribed using the High Capacity cDNA Reverse Transcription Kit, so the sequenced TCRB transcripts were expressed ones. Deep immunoSEQ sequencing was applied to naive, central memory and regulatory T cell samples, giving an average of around 4 million total reads per sample. After sorted cells were lysed in RLT buffer, RNA was extracted with DNase-treated RNeasy Micro or Mini kits, with the choice depending on cell number. To prevent cross-contamination, every cell subset was processed on its own, while patient and healthy donor samples were processed together. TCRB sequences were amplified from cDNA with the immunoSEQ multiplex PCR, producing 87-bp fragments spanning the CDR3 region. Amplicons were sequenced on the Illumina HiSeq platform. In the original analysis: PCR bias was corrected computationally using synthetic template baselines, and reads within Hamming distance 2 were collapsed, with unmergeable singletons discarded. By aligning reads against IMGT, V, D and J genes, CDR3 length, and insertions or deletions at six rearrangement sites were assigned. Clonotype counts were normalized to sorted cell number within each subset before computing true diversity and Gini coefficients with the tcR R package. The overlap coefficient, calculated on TCRB nucleotide sequences, was used to quantify repertoire sharing. Out-of-frame TCRB sequences from naive cells were analyzed to stand in for the pre-selection repertoire. TCRdb took over this immuneACCESS table, retaining in-frame rearrangements with V and J assigned. Such tables are incomplete; in checked studies, under half of the missing clones stem from an unresolved V gene, and the remainder is unexplained. For V, J and clone size, that table is used; D and trimming come from the DNA. This sample has about 900,000 clones in its table, and roughly 15% of those were observed once. 0.02% to 0.03% of the sample rests with the top ten.

From each donor, a single peripheral blood sample of about 116 mL on average was drawn into heparinised tubes. Naive, central memory, regulatory and stem cell-like memory CD4+ T cells were sorted on a BD FACSAria II using a panel including CD45RO, CCR7, CD25, CD127, CD95 and CD27. Purity was above 98% for every sorted population. PBMCs were separated immediately by Lymphoprep density gradient centrifugation and were stained directly, without being cultured. To minimize batch effects, samples were stained and sorted in pairs, one healthy donor with one patient per experiment. This entry belongs to a study of beta chain features in type 1 diabetes (dated by TCRdb to the late 2010s). For the study in its entirety: Patients and healthy donors did not differ in mean age, gender distribution, total cell number or subset yield. A total of around 100 million sorted cells were examined across all samples, and RNA yield correlated strongly with the number of cells per subset. Regulatory and stem cell-like memory subsets were isolated from only 8 patients and roughly eight healthy donors, whereas naive and central memory subsets came from all 28 donors. The study compared TCRB repertoires of sorted circulating CD4+ T cell subsets between recently diagnosed type 1 diabetes patients and matched healthy donors.

The paper as a whole reports these results and caveats: HLA sub-analyses involved small numbers of individuals, so any influence of HLA type on TCRB rearrangement remained unresolved. Fewer insertions and more nucleotide deletions at VDJ recombination sites were observed in patients with type 1 diabetes, implying thymic rearrangement abnormalities. Naive, central memory and regulatory TCRB repertoires appeared to be more similar among patients than among healthy donors. In all four CD4+ subsets, TCRB CDR3 length was moderately but significantly shorter in type 1 diabetes patients. Because cDNA was sequenced instead of genomic DNA, activated cells with high expression could be over-represented, although the groups did not differ in activation or CD3 levels. Shorter templates might have been favored by PCR, but patient and control samples were amplified and corrected together, so both groups would have been affected equally by any skew.

The germline V gene gives CDR1 as SGHTA and CDR2 as FQGTGA. V and J lose 5 bases and 2 bases, and a span of 13 bases separates them. Reading from cysteine to phenylalanine, the CDR3 counts 15 amino acids. Only the CDR3 region is kept as DNA, spanning 45 bases read in frame from base 1. This sequence originates from a woman younger than 30 in good health. Sequencing was performed on naive CD4+ T cells from blood. Per the publication, the cell subset or site label means: true naive CD4+ T cells. The sequence links TRBV7-3 to TRBJ2-4; the D gene is perhaps TRBD1, from 6 matching bases. The sequence in DNA is TGTGCCAGCAGCCTACAGGGTGGGACCAAAAACATTCAGTACTTC. It codes for CASSLQGGTKNIQYF.